The present entry profiles one T cell receptor beta chain with its context. The antigen is not known. This sample was included in a study of OX40 agonist ivuxolimab in advanced cancers. Across the study: Ivuxolimab is a fully human IgG2 antibody that activates OX40 (CD134). Study outcomes and limitations: With doses of 0.1 to 3.0 mg/kg, CD4+ and CD8+ blood T cells had undergone clonal expansion by week 6. Normalized T-cell clonal expansion was also low in a subset of nonresponders. On average, a greater number of expanded clones characterised CD8+ T cells relative to CD4+.

The V segment lost 3 bases and the J segment 1 base; nucleotides outside the gene matches: 6. The V gene's germline CDR1 is MDHEN and CDR2 SYDVKM. This CDR3 is built from 15 residues. The protocol was immunoSEQ multiplex PCR, while the TCRdb copy is restricted to in-frame clones and leaves out a portion. This table has more than 15,000 clones, roughly four fifths appearing once. Sequenced material: CD4+ or CD8+ T cells sorted from blood, taken in a trial of the OX40 agonist ivuxolimab. The receptor was isolated from an adult with an advanced solid tumor such as melanoma, head and neck, liver or kidney cancer. This sequence joins TRBV28 and TRBJ2-7, with TRBD1 matching 7 bases. The CDR3 coding sequence is TGTGCCAGCAGTTTCCACAGGGGCGATTCCTACGAGCAGTACTTC. The encoded protein is CASSFHRGDSYEQYF. The whole variable domain, remainder taken from reference TRBV28 and TRBJ2-7, is DVKVTQSSRYLVKRTGEKVFLECVQDMDHENMFWYRQDPGLGLRLIYFSYDVKMKEKGDIPEGYSVSREKKERFSLILESASTNQTSMYLCASSFHRGDSYEQYFGPGTRLTVT.